What follows are 7 T cell receptor beta chains derived from one specimen sequenced in a study of T cell responses to AZD1222 COVID-19 vaccine. The repertoire was sequenced with immunoSEQ multiplex PCR; TCRdb's copy has only in-frame clones and lacks some. The sample lists over 150,000 clones; over 75% were seen once. Sequenced material: peripheral blood, taken on day 0 of AZD1222 vaccination. The receptors shown here come from an adult in good health.

The V and J genes are TRBV15 and TRBJ2-6; D call uncertain. Germline CDR1 is LNHNV and CDR2 is YYDKDF (reference sequence). This CDR3 spans 16 amino acids. V was trimmed by 1 base and J by 0 bases, leaving 7 bases between them. The CDR3, as DNA: TGTGCCACCAGCAGAGGCAAGAGCTCTGGGGCCAACGTCCTGACTTTC. This encodes CATSRGKSSGANVLTF. Together with reference TRBV15 and TRBJ2-6, the CDR3 gives the full variable domain: DAMVIQNPRYQVTQFGKPVTLSCSQTLNHNVMYWYQQKSSQAPKLLFHYYDKDFNNEADTPDNFQSRRPNTSFCFLDIRSPGLGDTAMYLCATSRGKSSGANVLTFGAGSRLTVL.

The chain employs TRBV7-8 and TRBJ2-7; 8 bases line up with TRBD1. The CDR3 has 18 residues. Germline CDR1 SGHVS, CDR2 FQNEAQ. After removal of 2 bases from V and 4 bases from J, the junction contained 16 bases not matched to a gene. The DNA of the CDR3 is TGTGCCAGCAGCTTACGCCAGGGGGCGCCCCTACCCCCGTACGAGCAGTACTTC. Its translation: CASSLRQGAPLPPYEQYF.

The rearrangement links TRBV4-1 to TRBJ1-2, with D unclear. The V gene lost 1 base and the J gene lost 8 bases, with 17 bases spanning the gap. The CDR3 is 15 residues long. Germline values: CDR1 MGHRA, CDR2 YSYEKL. For the CDR3, the DNA is TGCGCCAGCAGCCAAGTGATCATGGACTCGGGGGGCTACACCTTC. It encodes CASSQVIMDSGGYTF.

The chain joins TRBV7-9 to TRBJ1-6; TRBD1 matches 9 bases. CDR3 length equals 15 residues. Germline V lookup: CDR1 SEHNR, CDR2 FQNEAQ (reference sequence). Trimming took 7 bases from V and 7 from J; bases not matched to a gene: 8. The CDR3 loop is CASINSGTGNSPLHF. In DNA form, the CDR3 reads TGTGCCAGCATTAACTCCGGGACAGGGAATTCACCCCTCCACTTT.

The rearrangement joins TRBV6-6 to TRBJ1-2, with no clear D. This CDR3 comprises 14 residues. Trimming cost V 4 bases and J 1 base, with 10 bases left between them. Germline CDR1 reads MNHNY; CDR2 reads SVGAGI (reference sequence). The CDR3 spells CASSFPEGNYGYTF. CDR3 nucleotide sequence: TGTGCCAGCAGTTTTCCCGAGGGTAACTATGGCTACACCTTC.

The chain links TRBV7-3 to TRBJ1-4, with D tentatively TRBD1 (5 bases). Germline V gene sequence: CDR1 SGHTA, CDR2 FQGTGA. This CDR3 comprises 15 residues. V lost 5 bases and J lost 8, with 18 bases in between. The CDR3 protein is CASSPGTNGGEKLFF. The DNA of the CDR3 is TGTGCCAGCAGCCCAGGGACCAACGGAGGGGAAAAACTGTTTTTT.

This chain joins TRBV19 and TRBJ2-2, with 9 bases matching TRBD1. CDR1 is LNHDA, CDR2 SQIVND, per germline (reference sequence). There are 15 residues in the CDR3. The V gene end was trimmed by 6 bases and the J gene end by 3 bases; junction bases not matched to a gene: 5. The CDR3 DNA sequence: TGTGCCAGTAGGACGGACAGGGGTCACACCGGGGAGCTGTTTTTT. Residues: CASRTDRGHTGELFF.